This TCR beta chain was sequenced during a study of Ad26.COV2.S vaccination and SARS-CoV-2 variants. Whole-study context: Donor got 5x10^10 or 1x10^11 viral particles of Ad26.COV2.S.

Some clones are missing from TCRdb's copy, which holds only in-frame ones; the method was immunoSEQ multiplex PCR. This sample carries 300,000 to 400,000 clones, approximately 86% of them seen once, and the ten largest clones take about 10%. Trimming left V 7 bases short and J 1 base short, with 20 bases between. CDR1 is MGHRA, CDR2 YSYEKL, per germline. The CDR3 contains 17 residues. Noted treatment: around 19 received Ad26.COV2.S at low or high dose, single or two shots; about 5 received placebo; per-sample allocation not given. Day 63 after the first vaccine or placebo injection was the time point for sampling. Recruitment in Boston yielded a donor of adult age, 18-55 years. A note on this clone: Antigen specificity is unknown.

Overall study findings and caveats: Spike-specific TCR breadth was greater in vaccine than placebo recipients.

The chain joins TRBV4-1 to TRBJ2-1; D gene unclear. The material was peripheral blood, obtained in a trial of Ad26.COV2.S vaccine versus placebo. This receptor was obtained from a person aged 18-60 years who received the Ad26.COV2.S COVID-19 vaccine or a placebo. CDR3 in amino acids: CASTGKLVDASYNEQFF. CDR3 sequence (DNA): TGCGCCAGCACCGGCAAGCTAGTAGATGCGTCCTACAATGAGCAGTTCTTC.